The 20 T cell receptor beta chains in this list originate from one sample, sequenced in a study of T cell repertoires in cytomegalovirus infection. One entry per CDR3 protein results from TCRdb running MiXCR on the reads. The sample has fewer than 550,000 distinct CDR3 sequences; about a quarter are singletons. The material sequenced was PBMCs. All receptors derive from a human donor in good health (CMV status not recorded). Some clones in this sample may be carry-over from other donors' samples.

Note on this clonotype: One end of the junction fails to match germline, which may point to a read error. The rearrangement uses TRBV7-6 and TRBJ1-2, with D maybe TRBD1 (6 bases). Germline V gives CDR1 SGHVS, CDR2 FNYEAQ. The CDR3 totals 18 residues. This CDR3 is CDSSKGTPRYQANYGYTF. The DNA for the CDR3 is TGTGACAGCAGCAAAGGGACACCCCGTTACCAAGCTAACTATGGCTACACCTTC.

This clonotype was counted many times. The chain combines TRBV7-2 with TRBJ1-2; no definite D call. The germline CDR1 and CDR2 sequences are SGHTA and FQGNSA. The CDR3 covers 15 residues. Trimming took off 5 bases at V and 0 bases at J, with 13 bases between the two ends. The CDR3 DNA reads as TGTGCCAGCAGCCCTCGGAGGGAAGCTAACTATGGCTACACCTTC. Its protein product is CASSPRREANYGYTF. The whole variable domain, filled in from reference TRBV7-2 and TRBJ1-2, reads GAGVSQSPSNKVTEKGKDVELRCDPISGHTALYWYRQSLGQGLEFLIYFQGNSAPDKSGLPSDRFSAERTGGSVSTLTIQRTQQEDSAVYLCASSPRREANYGYTFGSGTRLTVV.

The chain joins TRBV28 to TRBJ1-3, with D possibly matching TRBD1 (5 bases). The CDR3 length is 15 residues. From germline, CDR1 is MDHEN and CDR2 SYDVKM. V shed 3 bases and J shed 0 bases, with 9 bases lying between them. CDR3 protein: CASSFGAPSGNTIYF. CDR3 sequence (DNA): TGTGCCAGCAGTTTTGGGGCCCCCTCTGGAAACACCATATATTTT.

There are a few counts of this clonotype. This chain links TRBV5-6 with TRBJ1-2, with D unclear. There are 15 residues in the CDR3. V gave up 4 bases and J gave up 0 bases, with 13 bases separating them. The germline V gene encodes CDR1 SGHDT and CDR2 YYEEEE. CDR3 sequence: CASSRTGSTNYGYTF. CDR3 bases: TGTGCCAGCAGCAGAACCGGGAGTACTAACTATGGCTACACCTTC.

This clonotype was seen at least ten times. The V and J genes are TRBV7-2 and TRBJ2-1; 11 positions agree with TRBD2. CDR1 SGHTA and CDR2 FQGNSA come from the germline V gene. Trimming cost V 0 bases and J 7 bases; bases outside gene matches: 8. The CDR3 totals 17 residues. The CDR3 nucleotides are TGTGCCAGCAGCTTAGCGCCACTAGCGGGAGTCAAGAATGAGCAGTTCTTC. Encoded protein: CASSLAPLAGVKNEQFF.

This clonotype was seen only a few times. The V gene is TRBV6-2 or TRBV6-3, the J gene TRBJ2-7; 11 nucleotides match TRBD2. This CDR3 region has 16 residues. V shed 2 bases and J 3 bases; nucleotides not matched to a gene: 6. The germline V gene encodes CDR1 MNHEY and CDR2 SVGEGT. CDR3 sequence reads: CASSYGPTSGSYEQYF. The CDR3, as DNA: TGTGCCAGCAGTTACGGTCCAACTAGCGGGAGCTACGAGCAGTACTTC.

This clonotype was observed many times. The CDR3 nucleotides are TGTGCCAGCACCCCTGGGGGGGGGCCGAAAGAGACCCAGTACTTC. This codes for CASTPGGGPKETQYF. This chain connects TRBV7-6 to TRBJ2-5, with D possibly matching TRBD2 (7 bases). The CDR3 runs 15 residues. CDR1 is SGHVS and CDR2 is FNYEAQ in the germline V gene. V lost 7 bases and J lost 3, with 18 bases in between.

In its sample, this clonotype was seen a few times. This chain links TRBV11-2 with TRBJ2-3; D unclear. Trimming took 2 bases from V and 0 from J, leaving 15 bases between them. The CDR3 spans 17 residues. CDR1 is SGHAT and CDR2 is FQNNGV in the germline V gene. The CDR3 nucleotides are TGTGCCAGCAGCTTACGATCAATCACGGCTAGCACAGATACGCAGTATTTT. Encoded protein: CASSLRSITASTDTQYF. Together with reference TRBV11-2 and TRBJ2-3, the CDR3 gives the full variable domain: EAGVAQSPRYKIIEKRQSVAFWCNPISGHATLYWYQQILGQGPKLLIQFQNNGVVDDSQLPKDRFSAERLKGVDSTLKIQPAKLEDSAVYLCASSLRSITASTDTQYFGPGTRLTVL.

This clonotype was counted between two and nine times. The chain couples TRBV28 to TRBJ2-3; perhaps TRBD2 as D (5 bases). V was cut by 6 bases and J by 1 base, with 17 bases left in between. Looked up from germline, CDR1 is MDHEN and CDR2 is SYDVKM. The length of the CDR3 is 16 residues. CDR3 protein: CASSSAAARGTDTQYF. For the CDR3, the DNA is TGTGCCAGCAGCTCAGCGGCAGCGCGGGGCACAGATACGCAGTATTTT. The full variable domain, its missing parts supplied by reference TRBV28 and TRBJ2-3, is DVKVTQSSRYLVKRTGEKVFLECVQDMDHENMFWYRQDPGLGLRLIYFSYDVKMKEKGDIPEGYSVSREKKERFSLILESASTNQTSMYLCASSSAAARGTDTQYFGPGTRLTVL.

The gene calls are TRBV20-1 and TRBJ2-2; 8 nucleotides line up with TRBD2. The V and J ends lost 0 bases and 3 bases, in that order; junction bases with no gene match: 6. The CDR3 length is 16 residues. Per the germline V gene, CDR1 is DFQATT and CDR2 is SNEGSKA (reference sequence). The CDR3 region is CSARDPSGSDTGELFF. The CDR3 nucleotides are TGCAGTGCTAGAGATCCAAGCGGGAGTGACACCGGGGAGCTGTTTTTT.

This rearrangement joins TRBV20-1 to TRBJ2-7, with 11 bases that match TRBD2. This CDR3 region has 16 residues. J was trimmed by 6 bases and V by 4 bases; bases with no gene match: 14. Germline lookup yields CDR1 DFQATT and CDR2 SNEGSKA (reference sequence). For the CDR3, the DNA is TGCAGTGCTACTCTCCTAGCGGGAGGAAGGAATCGCGAGCAGTACTTC. It translates to CSATLLAGGRNREQYF.

This clonotype appeared a few times. The chain has TRBV12-3 or TRBV12-4 and TRBJ2-3; D gene ambiguous. Trimming stripped 3 bases from V and 6 bases from J, with 13 bases between. This CDR3 region has 14 residues. Here the CDR3 reads CASSLGALDDTQYF. The CDR3, as DNA: TGTGCCAGCAGTTTGGGTGCCCTCGACGATACGCAGTATTTT.

Many counts were recorded for this clonotype. The chain links TRBV7-2 to TRBJ1-5; D gene ambiguous. This CDR3 is built from 14 residues. V lost 5 bases to trimming and J lost 4 bases, with 12 bases between them. The germline CDR1 and CDR2 sequences are SGHTA and FQGNSA. CDR3 DNA sequence: TGTGCCAGCAGCAGGGCGGCAGAAAATCAGCCCCAGCATTTT. It is translated as CASSRAAENQPQHF.

Many counts were recorded for this clonotype. V usage is TRBV7-2 and J usage is TRBJ1-5; 7 bases match TRBD1. With 3 bases clipped from V and 2 bases from J, the junction kept 4 bases outside the gene matches. CDR3 length: 15 amino acids. Germline V gives CDR1 SGHTA, CDR2 FQGNSA. The chain's CDR3 is CASSLDTGGNQPQHF. The DNA for the CDR3 is TGTGCCAGCAGCTTGGATACAGGGGGCAATCAGCCCCAGCATTTT.

The gene calls are TRBV20-1 and TRBJ2-1; 10 bases match TRBD2. This CDR3 has 15 residues. From germline, CDR1 is DFQATT and CDR2 SNEGSKA (reference sequence). Trimming removed 5 bases from V and 7 bases from J; junction bases left unmatched: 11. In DNA form, the CDR3 reads TGCAGTGCTGTACGGACTAGCGGACGAGTGAATGAGCAGTTCTTC. This translates into CSAVRTSGRVNEQFF.

The chain employs TRBV7-9 and TRBJ1-1; D is possibly TRBD1 (6 bases). The germline V gene has CDR1 SEHNR and CDR2 FQNEAQ (reference sequence). V was shortened by 6 bases and J by 1 base, with 15 bases between the two germline ends. The CDR3 has 15 residues. CDR3 bases: TGTGCCAGCAGAATTAAGGACAGCTCGAACACTGAAGCTTTCTTT. Protein sequence: CASRIKDSSNTEAFF.

The chain couples TRBV19 to TRBJ1-1; maybe TRBD1 (5 bases). V shed 5 bases and J shed 11 bases, with 15 bases lying between them. This CDR3 contains 12 residues. Germline CDR1 and CDR2: LNHDA and SQIVND (reference sequence). The CDR3, as DNA: TGTGCCAGTAGTGAGGGCCGGGGGAAGGCTTTCTTT. It encodes CASSEGRGKAFF. Variable domain in full (rest from reference TRBV19 and TRBJ1-1): DGGITQSPKYLFRKEGQNVTLSCEQNLNHDAMYWYRQDPGQGLRLIYYSQIVNDFQKGDIAEGYSVSREKKESFPLTVTSAQKNPTAFYLCASSEGRGKAFFGQGTRLTVV.

This clonotype has only a few counts. The rearrangement uses TRBV7-2 and TRBJ2-1; no clear D. CDR3 length: 11 residues. Trimming took off 5 bases at V and 8 bases at J, with 7 bases between the two ends. Germline V gene sequence: CDR1 SGHTA, CDR2 FQGNSA. CDR3 loop: CASSQDHEQFF. CDR3 nucleotide sequence: TGTGCCAGCAGCCAGGACCATGAGCAGTTCTTC.

V gene TRBV7-9 combines with J gene TRBJ2-4; D gene ambiguous. The CDR3 loop spans 13 amino acids. From germline, CDR1 is SEHNR and CDR2 FQNEAQ (reference sequence). Trimming took 1 base from V and 7 from J, leaving 8 bases between them. The CDR3 loop is CASSLELANIQYF. CDR3 bases: TGTGCCAGCAGCTTAGAGCTGGCTAACATTCAGTACTTC.

This clonotype came up a few times. The chain uses TRBV6-5 and TRBJ2-3, with 9 positions matching TRBD2. Germline CDR1 MNHEY, CDR2 SVGAGI. Trimming removed 2 bases from V and 4 bases from J; junction bases left unmatched: 13. The CDR3 runs 18 residues. The CDR3 loop reads CASSYRVGDSGSADTQYF. CDR3 bases: TGTGCCAGCAGTTACAGGGTTGGTGATAGCGGGAGTGCAGATACGCAGTATTTT.